This T cell receptor beta chain was recovered during a study of identical twins. A single record per CDR3 protein comes from TCRdb applying MiXCR to the 5' RACE reads. The sample yields a few hundred thousand distinct CDR3 sequences, roughly a quarter seen once. The CDR3 contains 14 residues. The trim removed 5 bases at V and 7 bases at J, leaving 6 bases unmatched. Looked up from germline, CDR1 is SGHAT and CDR2 is FQNNGV. This same sample was also taken into another study, of T cells expressing NK-cell markers.

The V gene is TRBV11-2, the J gene TRBJ2-1; 9 bases match TRBD2. The sequence was obtained from a woman aged 18-30 years in good health. The sequencing input was CD4+ T cells sorted from blood. DNA for the CDR3: TGTGCCAGCAGCCCCGGGACTAGCATTAATGAGCAGTTCTTC. It specifies CASSPGTSINEQFF.